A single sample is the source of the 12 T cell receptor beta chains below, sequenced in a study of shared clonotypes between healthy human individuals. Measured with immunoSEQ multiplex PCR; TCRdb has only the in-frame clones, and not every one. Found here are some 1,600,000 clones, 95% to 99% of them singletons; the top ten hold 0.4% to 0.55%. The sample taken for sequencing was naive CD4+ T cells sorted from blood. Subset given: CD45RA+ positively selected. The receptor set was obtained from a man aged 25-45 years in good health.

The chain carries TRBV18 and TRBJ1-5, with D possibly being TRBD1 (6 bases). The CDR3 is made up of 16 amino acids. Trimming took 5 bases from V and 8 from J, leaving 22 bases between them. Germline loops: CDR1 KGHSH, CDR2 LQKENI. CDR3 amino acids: CASSFQSRGLAEPQHF. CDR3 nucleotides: TGTGCCAGCTCATTCCAATCCAGGGGCCTCGCGGAGCCCCAGCATTTT.

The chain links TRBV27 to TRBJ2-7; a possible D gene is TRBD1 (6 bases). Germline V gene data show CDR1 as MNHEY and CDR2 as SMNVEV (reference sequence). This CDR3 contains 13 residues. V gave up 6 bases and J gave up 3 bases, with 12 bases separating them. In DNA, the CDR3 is TGTGCCAGCAGCAGGGACACGGACTACGAGCAGTACTTC. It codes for CASSRDTDYEQYF.

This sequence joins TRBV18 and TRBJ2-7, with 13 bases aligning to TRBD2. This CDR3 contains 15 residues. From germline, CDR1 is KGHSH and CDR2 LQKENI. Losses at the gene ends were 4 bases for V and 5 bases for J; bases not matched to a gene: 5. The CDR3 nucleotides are TGTGCCAGCTCACGGACTAGCGGGAGTGAACACGAGCAGTACTTC. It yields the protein CASSRTSGSEHEQYF.

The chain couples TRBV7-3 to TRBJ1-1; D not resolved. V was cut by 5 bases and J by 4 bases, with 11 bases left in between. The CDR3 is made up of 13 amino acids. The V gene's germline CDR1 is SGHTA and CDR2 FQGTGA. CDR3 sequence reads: CASSPIHGTEAFF. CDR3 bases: TGTGCCAGCAGCCCTATTCACGGCACTGAAGCTTTCTTT.

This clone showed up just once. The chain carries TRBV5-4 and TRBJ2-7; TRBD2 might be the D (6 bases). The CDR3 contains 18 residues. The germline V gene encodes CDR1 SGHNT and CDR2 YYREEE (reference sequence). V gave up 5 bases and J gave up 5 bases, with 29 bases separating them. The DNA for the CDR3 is TGTGCCAGCAGTACCGGCGGGGCAGCCAATTCAAATAATGACGAGCAGTACTTC. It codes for CASSTGGAANSNNDEQYF. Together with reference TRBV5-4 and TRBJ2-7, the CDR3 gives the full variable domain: ETGVTQSPTHLIKTRGQQVTLRCSSQSGHNTVSWYQQALGQGPQFIFQYYREEENGRGNFPPRFSGLQFPNYSSELNVNALELDDSALYLCASSTGGAANSNNDEQYFGPGTRLTVT.

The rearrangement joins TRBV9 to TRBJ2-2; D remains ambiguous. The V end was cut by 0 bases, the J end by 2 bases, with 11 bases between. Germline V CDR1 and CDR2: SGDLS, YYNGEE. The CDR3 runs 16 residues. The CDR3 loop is CASSVASNPNTGELFF. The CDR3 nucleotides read TGTGCCAGCAGCGTAGCTTCGAACCCCAACACCGGGGAGCTGTTTTTT.

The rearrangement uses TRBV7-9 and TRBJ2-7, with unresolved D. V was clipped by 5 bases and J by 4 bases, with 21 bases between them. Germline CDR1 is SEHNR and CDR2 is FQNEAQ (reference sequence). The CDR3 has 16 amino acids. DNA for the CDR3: TGTGCCAGCAGCCCCGTCTCGAGTTACCTTCCATACGAGCAGTACTTC. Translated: CASSPVSSYLPYEQYF.

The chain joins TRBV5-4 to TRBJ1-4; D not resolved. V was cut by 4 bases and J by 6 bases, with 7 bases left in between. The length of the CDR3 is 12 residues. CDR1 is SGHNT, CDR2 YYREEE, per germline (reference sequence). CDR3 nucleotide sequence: TGTGCCAGCAGCCGCCTTGATGAAAAACTGTTTTTT. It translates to CASSRLDEKLFF.

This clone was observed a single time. The CDR3 bases are TGTGCCAGCAGGACCTTGTCACAGGCCCTCTACGAGCAGTACTTC. It encodes CASRTLSQALYEQYF. The gene calls are TRBV2 and TRBJ2-7, with D tentatively TRBD1 (5 bases). The V end lost 6 bases, the J end lost 3 bases, and 18 bases lay between the germline ends. The CDR3 sequence is 15 residues long. Germline V CDR1 and CDR2: SNHLY, FYNNEI.

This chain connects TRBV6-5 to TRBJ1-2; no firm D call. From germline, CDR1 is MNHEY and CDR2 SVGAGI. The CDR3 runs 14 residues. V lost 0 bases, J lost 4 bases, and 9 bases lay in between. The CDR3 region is CASSYSTLGYGYTF. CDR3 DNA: TGTGCCAGCAGTTACTCAACGTTGGGCTATGGCTACACCTTC.

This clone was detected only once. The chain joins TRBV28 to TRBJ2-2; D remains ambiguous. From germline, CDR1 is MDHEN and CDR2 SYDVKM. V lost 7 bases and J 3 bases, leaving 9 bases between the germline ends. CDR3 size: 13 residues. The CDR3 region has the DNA TGTGCCAGCACTCCCCCATACACCGGGGAGCTGTTTTTT. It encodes CASTPPYTGELFF.

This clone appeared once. CDR3 nucleotide sequence: TGTGCCAGCAACCACAGGGGAGGACGCACTGAAGCTTTCTTT. This gives the protein CASNHRGGRTEAFF. The V and J genes are TRBV28 and TRBJ1-1, with 7 positions matching TRBD1. Germline V gene sequence: CDR1 MDHEN, CDR2 SYDVKM. The CDR3 is 14 residues long. Trimming removed 7 bases from V and 4 bases from J; junction bases left unmatched: 9.